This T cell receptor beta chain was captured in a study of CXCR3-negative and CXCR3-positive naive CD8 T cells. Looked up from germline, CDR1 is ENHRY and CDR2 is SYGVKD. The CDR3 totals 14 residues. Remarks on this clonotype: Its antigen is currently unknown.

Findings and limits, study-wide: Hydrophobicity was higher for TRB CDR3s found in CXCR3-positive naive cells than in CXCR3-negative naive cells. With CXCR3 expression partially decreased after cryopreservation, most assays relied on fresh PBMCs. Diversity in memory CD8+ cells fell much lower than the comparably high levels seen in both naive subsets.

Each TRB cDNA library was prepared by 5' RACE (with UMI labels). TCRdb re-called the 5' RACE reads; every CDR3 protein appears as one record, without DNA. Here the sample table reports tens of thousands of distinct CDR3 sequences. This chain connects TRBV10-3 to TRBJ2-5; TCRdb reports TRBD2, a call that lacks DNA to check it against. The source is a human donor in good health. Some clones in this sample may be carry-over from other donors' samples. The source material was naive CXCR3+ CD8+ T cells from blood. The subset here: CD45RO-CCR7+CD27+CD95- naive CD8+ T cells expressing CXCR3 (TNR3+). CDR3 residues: CAIATGGPQETQYF.